This TCR beta chain was recorded in a study of Ad26.COV2.S vaccination and SARS-CoV-2 variants. Regarding the study as a whole: Post-vaccination breadth of spike-specific CD8+ and CD4+ T cell responses was reportedly substantial.

Sequencing used immunoSEQ multiplex PCR; TCRdb keeps in-frame clones, though not all of them. The data hold over 130,000 clones, with roughly 89% observed a single time. Trimming took off 6 bases at V and 5 bases at J, with 19 bases between the two ends. This CDR3 is built from 15 residues. CDR1 is WSHSY, CDR2 SAAADI, per germline. This clone showed up just once. No antigen is known for it. The sequence was obtained from a human donor who had recovered from COVID-19. This sequence joins TRBV10-2 and TRBJ1-2, with a weak D call TRBD1 (5 bases). Specimen: peripheral blood, collected after recovery from COVID-19. CDR3 region: CASRPEGTSTYGYTF. The CDR3 nucleotides are TGCGCCAGCAGACCCGAAGGGACTTCTACTTATGGCTACACCTTC.